This record looks at one TCR beta chain sequence and its context. Its target is not known. The data stem from a study of cytomegalovirus exposure and HLA in healthy donors. PCR primers comprised 60 Vbeta and 13 Jbeta primers. Produced via immunoSEQ multiplex PCR; TCRdb's table is partial and in-frame only. The sample consists of some 180,000 clones, about 10% of them appearing once. This cohort consisted of healthy bone marrow donors. Nominally healthy donors were sampled, though unrecorded immune exposures were likely. Germline V gives CDR1 MGHRA, CDR2 YSYEKL. The CDR3 is made up of 20 amino acids. Trimming stripped 3 bases from V and 0 bases from J, with 24 bases between. Whole-study results and caveats: TRBV6-2, TRBV6-3 and some other V segments were unresolvable in 87-base-pair reads. TCR beta sequences numbering roughly 16,000 were associated with HLA alleles at 0.05 false discovery rate in a later analysis.

Specimen: PBMCs. This chain uses TRBV4-1 with TRBJ2-1, with D perhaps TRBD1 (6 bases). The TCR originated in a woman aged 25 to 45 in good health and CMV-seropositive. In nucleotides, the CDR3 is TGCGCCAGCAGCCACCCGTTACGGACAGCTCGGATAGACTCCTACAATGAGCAGTTCTTC. It encodes CASSHPLRTARIDSYNEQFF.